Below, 29 T cell receptor beta chains from the same sample are listed, as sequenced in a study of Ad26.COV2.S vaccination and SARS-CoV-2 variants. Using immunoSEQ multiplex PCR, the repertoire was profiled, and TCRdb retains in-frame clones only, with some absent. The table lists about 410,000 clones, about nine tenths of them singletons, with under 2% in the top ten. Regarding treatment: around 19 received Ad26.COV2.S at low or high dose, single or two shots; roughly 5 received placebo; per-sample allocation not given. Specimen acquisition occurred on day 63 following the initial vaccine or placebo injection. The specimen was peripheral blood, collected in a trial of Ad26.COV2.S vaccine versus placebo. Source of these receptors: a person between 18 and 60 years old who received the Ad26.COV2.S COVID-19 vaccine or a placebo.

This sequence joins TRBV6-5 and TRBJ1-2; 9 bases are a match to TRBD1. The junction had 2 bases not matched to a gene; V was cut back by 6 bases and J by 6 bases. Germline V gene lookup returns CDR1 MNHEY and CDR2 SVGAGI. This CDR3 is 12 amino acids long. The CDR3 here is CASRQGANGYTF. The CDR3 nucleotides read TGTGCCAGCAGACAGGGGGCGAATGGCTACACCTTC.

The chain uses TRBV27 and TRBJ2-3; 7 bases agree with TRBD2. J was trimmed by 2 bases and V by 5 bases; bases with no gene match: 4. The germline V gene has CDR1 MNHEY and CDR2 SMNVEV (reference sequence). The CDR3 totals 14 residues. The CDR3 loop reads CASSIGRPTDTQYF. The CDR3 region has the DNA TGTGCCAGCAGTATCGGGAGGCCCACAGATACGCAGTATTTT.

The chain joins TRBV6-6 to TRBJ1-4, with 7 bases that match TRBD1. Looked up from germline, CDR1 is MNHNY and CDR2 is SVGAGI (reference sequence). The CDR3 has 12 amino acids. Germline trimming cut 6 bases from V and 11 bases from J; bases unmatched to any gene: 6. As DNA, the CDR3 is TGTGCCAGCAGAACTGGGACAGATAAACTGTTTTTT. It translates to CASRTGTDKLFF.

This chain uses TRBV11-3 with TRBJ1-1, with TRBD1 identical over 8 bases. Trimming took 4 bases from V and 8 from J; bases not matched to a gene: 9. The CDR3 is 14 amino acids. Germline CDR1 SGHNT, CDR2 YENEEA. CDR3 nucleotides: TGTGCCAGCAGCTGGGGACAGGCCGGAGAAGAAGCTTTCTTT. Translating gives CASSWGQAGEEAFF.

This clone was seen a few times. The chain links TRBV4-1 to TRBJ2-7, with 7 bases matching TRBD1. The V gene end was trimmed by 0 bases and the J gene end by 3 bases; junction bases not matched to a gene: 8. Germline V CDR1 and CDR2: MGHRA, YSYEKL. The CDR3 has 16 amino acids. CDR3 nucleotides: TGCGCCAGCAGCCAAGATAGCCGAGGACAGGTCTACGAGCAGTACTTC. Amino acids: CASSQDSRGQVYEQYF.

This sequence joins TRBV15 and TRBJ2-1, with no clear D. The CDR3 has 15 residues. V was clipped by 3 bases and J by 5 bases, with 14 bases between them. Per the germline V gene, CDR1 is LNHNV and CDR2 is YYDKDF (reference sequence). CDR3 nucleotide sequence: TGTGCCACCAGCAGTACGCAAGAGACGCACAATGAGCAGTTCTTC. It translates to CATSSTQETHNEQFF.

The J gene is TRBJ2-7, the V gene TRBV6-4; 8 bases are shared with TRBD2. The CDR3 is 17 amino acids. Germline assignment: CDR1 MRHNA and CDR2 SNTAGT. The V segment lost 5 bases and the J segment 1 base; nucleotides outside the gene matches: 13. In DNA form, the CDR3 reads TGTGCCAGCAGTCACTACTTTAGCGGGATACCTTCCTACGAGCAGTACTTC. It encodes CASSHYFSGIPSYEQYF.

This rearrangement joins TRBV28 to TRBJ1-2; 9 bases are shared with TRBD1. V was clipped by 5 bases and J by 0 bases; unmatched bases: 4. Per germline, CDR1 MDHEN and CDR2 SYDVKM. This CDR3 has 15 amino acids. CDR3 loop: CASSLQGAPNYGYTF. In DNA form, the CDR3 reads TGTGCCAGCAGTCTACAGGGGGCGCCTAACTATGGCTACACCTTC.

This clone has more than one count but fewer than ten. The genes are TRBV5-4 and TRBJ1-2, with TRBD1 as a possible D gene (5 bases). Germline CDR1 and CDR2: SGHNT and YYREEE (reference sequence). The CDR3 has 12 residues. V gave up 3 bases and J gave up 13 bases, with 16 bases separating them. CDR3 sequence: CASSSRDGGITF. CDR3 DNA sequence: TGTGCCAGCAGCTCCCGGGACGGTGGAATCACCTTC.

This chain joins TRBV4-2 and TRBJ2-5; 7 bases match TRBD2. The germline CDR1 and CDR2 sequences are LGHNA and YNFKEQ. The CDR3 contains 17 residues. The V segment lost 1 base and the J segment 2 bases; nucleotides outside the gene matches: 10. CDR3 in DNA: TGTGCCAGCAGCCAAGGTTCCCCTAGCGGATTTCAAGAGACCCAGTACTTC. Translation: CASSQGSPSGFQETQYF.

CDR3 sequence (DNA): TGTGCCAGCAGTTTTCAGGGAATCGGAGAGACCCAGTACTTC. Encoded protein: CASSFQGIGETQYF. The chain is built from TRBV28 and TRBJ2-5, with D perhaps TRBD1 (5 bases). The CDR3 extends over 14 amino acids. V was shortened by 3 bases and J by 4 bases, with 12 bases between the two germline ends. From germline, CDR1 is MDHEN and CDR2 SYDVKM. The full variable domain, completed using reference TRBV28 and TRBJ2-5, is DVKVTQSSRYLVKRTGEKVFLECVQDMDHENMFWYRQDPGLGLRLIYFSYDVKMKEKGDIPEGYSVSREKKERFSLILESASTNQTSMYLCASSFQGIGETQYFGPGTRLLVL.

The chain carries TRBV4-1 and TRBJ1-1, with TRBD1 matching over 7 bases. J lost 0 bases, V lost 4 bases, and 8 bases had no gene match. The CDR3 consists of 16 residues. Germline V gives CDR1 MGHRA, CDR2 YSYEKL. The CDR3 DNA reads TGCGCCAGCAGCCCTGGGACAGTTGTCATGAACACTGAAGCTTTCTTT. Translating it yields CASSPGTVVMNTEAFF.

The rearrangement uses TRBV11-3 and TRBJ2-1; the D is unclear. Germline CDR1 reads SGHNT; CDR2 reads YENEEA. Trimming removed 4 bases at V and 5 bases at J, with 15 bases between. The length of the CDR3 is 15 residues. As DNA, the CDR3 is TGTGCCAGCAGCTCTGGGCTCCGAGTGAACAATGAGCAGTTCTTC. Protein sequence: CASSSGLRVNNEQFF.

This sequence joins TRBV5-1 and TRBJ2-3; TRBD1 aligns across 7 bases. Germline V CDR1 and CDR2: SGHRS, YFSETQ. The CDR3 has 14 residues. The ends lost 4 bases at V and 4 bases at J; junction bases unmatched: 6. This CDR3 is CASSRDSGADTQYF. The DNA of the CDR3 is TGCGCCAGCAGCAGGGACAGTGGGGCAGATACGCAGTATTTT.

The V call is TRBV28, the J call TRBJ2-3; 9 bases are shared with TRBD2. Unmatched junction bases numbered 3, after V lost 2 bases and J lost 3 bases. The germline CDR1 and CDR2 sequences are MDHEN and SYDVKM. The CDR3 runs to 15 residues. DNA for the CDR3: TGTGCCAGCAGTTTAAGGGCGGGGGGGACAGATACGCAGTATTTT. Translation: CASSLRAGGTDTQYF.

The V call is TRBV3-1 (or the pseudogene TRBV3-2), the J call TRBJ2-7, with TRBD2 as a possible D gene (7 bases). The CDR3 has 16 residues. V lost 1 base and J 3 bases, leaving 16 bases between the germline ends. Germline assignment: CDR1 LGHDT and CDR2 YNNKEL (reference sequence). The CDR3 is CASSQGGAGANYEQYF. The DNA for the CDR3 is TGTGCCAGCAGCCAAGGGGGGGCGGGAGCGAACTACGAGCAGTACTTC.

In its sample, this clone was seen once. V usage is TRBV4-1 and J usage is TRBJ2-3; 8 bases map to TRBD1. The CDR3 is 16 amino acids. V lost 0 bases and J lost 5; bases outside the gene matches: 7. Germline V lookup: CDR1 MGHRA, CDR2 YSYEKL. CDR3 loop: CASSQDWTGSVDTQYF. The CDR3 DNA reads as TGCGCCAGCAGCCAAGATTGGACAGGGTCGGTAGATACGCAGTATTTT.

V is TRBV7-9 and J is TRBJ2-3; no reliable D call. The CDR3 runs to 15 residues. The germline gives CDR1 SEHNR, CDR2 FQNEAQ (reference sequence). V lost 5 bases and J 4 bases, leaving 16 bases between the germline ends. The CDR3 DNA is TGTGCCAGCAGCCGACCCGTTATAGGTGCAGATACGCAGTATTTT. It is translated as CASSRPVIGADTQYF.

DNA for the CDR3: TGTGCCAGCAGTTACGACAGAAAAGTCTATGGCTACACCTTC. This gives the protein CASSYDRKVYGYTF. The chain joins TRBV6-5 to TRBJ1-2; possibly TRBD1 for D (5 bases). Per the germline V gene, CDR1 is MNHEY and CDR2 is SVGAGI. V lost 2 bases to trimming and J lost 4 bases, with 11 bases between them. The CDR3 consists of 14 residues.

This chain uses TRBV12-5 with TRBJ1-1; D perhaps matches TRBD1 (6 bases). Trimming left V 2 bases short and J 3 bases short, with 7 bases between. Germline values: CDR1 LGHNT, CDR2 FRNRAP. There are 13 residues in the CDR3. Here the CDR3 DNA reads TGTGCTAGTGGTTTGTACAGGGACACTGAAGCTTTCTTT. Translation: CASGLYRDTEAFF.

V and J are TRBV5-1 and TRBJ1-1; possible D gene TRBD1, 6 bases. Germline V gene data show CDR1 as SGHRS and CDR2 as YFSETQ. Deletions cut 4 bases from V and 2 bases from J, with 18 bases between. This CDR3 is built from 16 residues. The CDR3 nucleotides read TGCGCCAGCAGCCTTTCTCCGGGGACACCCAACACTGAAGCTTTCTTT. Amino acid sequence: CASSLSPGTPNTEAFF.

V and J are TRBV27 and TRBJ2-3; D is uncertain. V was clipped by 3 bases and J by 2 bases, with 6 bases between them. The V gene's germline CDR1 is MNHEY and CDR2 SMNVEV (reference sequence). The CDR3 is 13 amino acids. CDR3 region: CASSFSHTDTQYF. CDR3 DNA: TGTGCCAGCAGTTTTTCCCACACAGATACGCAGTATTTT.

The chain has TRBV12-3 or TRBV12-4 and TRBJ1-3, with a possible D match to TRBD1 (5 bases). This CDR3 is 13 amino acids long. V was cut by 6 bases and J by 1 base, with 7 bases left in between. The CDR3 nucleotides are TGTGCCAGCAGACAGGCTTCTGGAAACACCATATATTTT. Protein product: CASRQASGNTIYF.

The chain employs TRBV28 and TRBJ1-5; 7 nucleotides agree with TRBD1. The CDR3 runs 14 residues. CDR1 MDHEN and CDR2 SYDVKM come from the germline V gene. J was trimmed by 6 bases and V by 5 bases; bases with no gene match: 7. This CDR3 is CASSTGVVGQPQHF. CDR3 DNA: TGTGCCAGCAGTACAGGGGTTGTTGGTCAGCCCCAGCATTTT.

The rearrangement links TRBV27 to TRBJ1-2; 8 nucleotides match TRBD1. The germline gives CDR1 MNHEY, CDR2 SMNVEV (reference sequence). This CDR3 region has 13 residues. V lost 9 bases, J lost 4 bases, and 7 bases stayed unmatched. CDR3 sequence (DNA): TGTGCCAGTCATACGACAGGGGTCTATGGCTACACCTTC. Its translation: CASHTTGVYGYTF.

This chain connects TRBV9 to TRBJ2-7; 10 positions agree with TRBD1. The CDR3 totals 15 residues. Germline V gene data show CDR1 as SGDLS and CDR2 as YYNGEE. V shed 3 bases and J 3 bases; nucleotides not matched to a gene: 6. The CDR3 reads CASSEAGTGVYEQYF. The DNA of the CDR3 is TGTGCCAGCAGCGAAGCCGGGACAGGGGTCTACGAGCAGTACTTC.

In its sample, this clone was seen a few times. The J gene is TRBJ2-7, the V gene TRBV27; D may correspond to TRBD1 or TRBD2 (5 bases each). The CDR3 is 13 amino acids. V lost 6 bases and J lost 6, with 15 bases in between. The germline V gene encodes CDR1 MNHEY and CDR2 SMNVEV (reference sequence). The CDR3 loop reads CASSWTRGAEQYF. The CDR3, as DNA: TGTGCCAGCAGCTGGACCCGAGGGGCCGAGCAGTACTTC.

The chain joins TRBV28 to TRBJ2-5, with a tentative D call TRBD1 (5 bases). V was cut by 3 bases and J by 1 base, with 6 bases left in between. The CDR3 contains 13 residues. The germline V gene has CDR1 MDHEN and CDR2 SYDVKM. The CDR3 nucleotides are TGTGCCAGCAGTTTCGACAGCCAAGAGACCCAGTACTTC. This translates into CASSFDSQETQYF.

This clone was counted between two and nine times. The CDR3 here is CATSTHGRDGGYTF. CDR3 in DNA: TGTGCCACCAGCACCCATGGCAGGGATGGAGGCTACACCTTC. The V and J genes are TRBV15 and TRBJ1-2; tentatively, D is TRBD1 (5 bases). The V end lost 4 bases, the J end lost 8 bases, and 17 bases lay between the germline ends. The CDR3 runs to 14 residues. Germline CDR1 LNHNV, CDR2 YYDKDF (reference sequence).